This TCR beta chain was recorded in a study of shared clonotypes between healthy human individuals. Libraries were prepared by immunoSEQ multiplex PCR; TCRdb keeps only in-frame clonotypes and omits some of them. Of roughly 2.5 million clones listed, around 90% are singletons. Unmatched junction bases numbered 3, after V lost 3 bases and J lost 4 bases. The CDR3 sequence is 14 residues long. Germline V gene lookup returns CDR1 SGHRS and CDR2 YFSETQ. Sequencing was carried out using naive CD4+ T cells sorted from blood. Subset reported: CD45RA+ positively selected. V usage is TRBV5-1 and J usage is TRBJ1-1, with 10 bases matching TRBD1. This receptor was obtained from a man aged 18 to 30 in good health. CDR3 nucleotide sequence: TGCGCCAGCAGCTCCCGGGACAGGGGCACTGAAGCTTTCTTT. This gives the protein CASSSRDRGTEAFF.